The clone carrying this T cell receptor beta chain came up a few times. The antigen is not known. This CDR3 contains 13 residues. The germline V gene encodes CDR1 DFQATT and CDR2 SNEGSKA (reference sequence). V dropped 1 base and J dropped 7 bases, with 11 bases sitting between them. The sample originates from a study of T cells after yellow fever vaccination. Study-level information: Fractions with few cells were prepared using SMART-Seq v4 Ultra Low Input. Study observations and caveats: Post-booster reappearance was seen for most primary-vaccination clones (96% CD4, 85% to 90% CD8). Within FACS-sorted repertoires, abundant clonotypes contaminating from the bulk population could be present.

5'RACE template switching produced TCR cDNA carrying a universal primer site and UMIs. TCRdb itself ran the 5' RACE reads through MiXCR, one entry per CDR3 protein. The sample has 620,000 or so distinct CDR3 sequences, approximately 13% seen once. The genes are TRBV20-1 and TRBJ2-1, with D unresolved. The receptor was derived from a man aged 30 to 39 who received the YFV17D yellow fever vaccine. The sequencing here drew on PBMCs, taken on the day of the yellow fever booster vaccination. This CDR3 reads CSARGIARNEQFF. The CDR3 region has the DNA TGCAGTGCTAGAGGGATCGCTAGGAATGAGCAGTTCTTC.